One T cell receptor (beta chain) is described in this entry. The data originate from a study of blood T cell repertoires in COVID-19. The participants were between about 18 and 100 years old and came from fewer than 25 US areas. Cohort assignment relied on participant-reported clinical history. Source study methods: Amplification from reference gene primers served as the basis for estimated nucleated cell counts. TCRdb's copy holds only in-frame clones and misses some; the assay was immunoSEQ multiplex PCR. The D gene and trimming were derived from the DNA, and the V and J assignments and clone size from that table. The sample includes some 190,000 clones, more than 65% of them seen just once. The V end was cut by 2 bases, the J end by 1 base, with 11 bases between. Germline V gene sequence: CDR1 MDHEN, CDR2 SYDVKM. The CDR3 is 15 amino acids.

The origin of this receptor is a woman aged 50 to 65 with acute COVID-19. Sequenced: PBMCs or T cells enriched from blood (not recorded which). This chain uses TRBV28 with TRBJ1-1; D uncertain. Here the CDR3 DNA reads TGTGCCAGCAGTTTAGCCGGACTCTCGAACACTGAAGCTTTCTTT. Translation: CASSLAGLSNTEAFF. Full variable domain (remainder filled in from reference TRBV28 and TRBJ1-1): DVKVTQSSRYLVKRTGEKVFLECVQDMDHENMFWYRQDPGLGLRLIYFSYDVKMKEKGDIPEGYSVSREKKERFSLILESASTNQTSMYLCASSLAGLSNTEAFFGQGTRLTVV.